The 5 T cell receptor beta chains presented below share a single source sample, sequenced in a study of blood T cells in healthy people across ages. It was with a sample-barcoded 5' primer and a J-beta primer mix that a second PCR of about 6 to 11 cycles was run. TCRdb fed the 5' RACE reads into MiXCR, producing one record per CDR3 protein. The sample carries around 1,100,000 distinct CDR3 sequences, more than 30% recorded once. Sequencing was carried out using blood. These receptors originate from a man younger than 35 in good health.

The table lists this clonotype with a few counts. The chain uses TRBV6-5 and TRBJ2-3; 11 nucleotides agree with TRBD2. The trim removed 4 bases at V and 2 bases at J, leaving 11 bases unmatched. The germline CDR1 and CDR2 sequences are MNHEY and SVGAGI. The CDR3 sequence is 18 residues long. The CDR3 here is CASSFTSGGPRDTDTQYF. The DNA of the CDR3 is TGTGCCAGCAGTTTTACTAGCGGGGGACCTCGAGACACAGATACGCAGTATTTT.

This clonotype was recorded at least ten times. This chain joins TRBV7-2 and TRBJ1-6; D gene unclear. The V end was cut by 2 bases, the J end by 5 bases, with 7 bases between. Per the germline V gene, CDR1 is SGHTA and CDR2 is FQGNSA. CDR3 length equals 14 residues. The CDR3 nucleotides read TGTGCCAGCAGCTTATACGGCAATAATTCACCCCTCCACTTT. Its protein product is CASSLYGNNSPLHF. The full variable domain, in which reference TRBV7-2 and TRBJ1-6 provide the parts outside the CDR3, is GAGVSQSPSNKVTEKGKDVELRCDPISGHTALYWYRQSLGQGLEFLIYFQGNSAPDKSGLPSDRFSAERTGGSVSTLTIQRTQQEDSAVYLCASSLYGNNSPLHFGNGTRLTVT.

This clonotype was observed a few times. The gene calls are TRBV2 and TRBJ2-3; 7 bases agree with TRBD1. Germline CDR1 is SNHLY and CDR2 is FYNNEI. With 5 bases clipped from V and 6 bases from J, the junction kept 14 bases outside the gene matches. The CDR3 has 16 residues. For the CDR3, the DNA is TGTGCCAGCAGTCCCTTGAGACAGGGCTTCGATGATACGCAGTATTTT. This sequence encodes CASSPLRQGFDDTQYF.

The chain carries TRBV19 and TRBJ2-7; 8 bases fit TRBD1. Losses at the gene ends were 5 bases for V and 3 bases for J; bases not matched to a gene: 6. This CDR3 is 14 amino acids long. Germline loops: CDR1 LNHDA, CDR2 SQIVND (reference sequence). The CDR3: CASSHRDRRYEQYF. CDR3 DNA: TGTGCCAGTAGTCACAGGGACAGGCGCTACGAGCAGTACTTC.

This chain connects TRBV12-3 or TRBV12-4 to TRBJ2-7, with a weak D call TRBD1 (6 bases). The CDR3 extends over 12 amino acids. Trimming pared 3 bases from V and 5 bases from J, leaving 8 bases between. The CDR3 loop is CASSFDRNEQYF. The CDR3, as DNA: TGTGCCAGCAGTTTTGACAGGAACGAGCAGTACTTC.